This T cell receptor beta chain was recovered during a study of T cell repertoires in cytomegalovirus infection. The overall study: It can be stated that public TCR beta signatures indicated CMV infection as well as a matching HLA type. General observations from the study: Dominating the ex vivo response were HLA-C-restricted CMV-specific TCR beta clonotypes.

To note about this clonotype: What it binds is unknown.

TCRdb reprocessed the reads via MiXCR and lists one record per CDR3 protein. The repertoire has hundreds of thousands of distinct CDR3 sequences, around 29% of them found once; the top ten carry around 20%. The V gene's germline CDR1 is SGHRS and CDR2 YFSETQ. This CDR3 comprises 14 residues. Trimming cost V 8 bases and J 2 bases, with 16 bases left between them. This rearrangement joins TRBV5-1 to TRBJ1-1, with unresolved D. The sequence came from a human donor in good health (CMV status not recorded). Some clones in this sample may be carry-over from other donors' samples. The material was cultured PBMCs, obtained from culture after CMV antigen stimulation. The DNA of the CDR3 is TGCGCCAGTCATATGGCTCCAAGAAACACTGAAGCTTTCTTT. As protein: CASHMAPRNTEAFF.